Presented here are 5 T cell receptor beta chains from one specimen sequenced in a study of CD8+ T cells in alopecia areata. The sequencing template was cDNA reverse transcribed from extracted RNA. Data came from immunoSEQ multiplex PCR; TCRdb stores just in-frame clones and leaves some out. The sample has 150,000 to 200,000 clones, roughly 66% seen once. Treatment specified: oral pan-JAK inhibitor, 5-10 mg twice daily. The source was CD4+ T cells sorted from blood, collected at week 24, from a patient treated with tofacitinib. These receptors all come from a human donor with alopecia areata.

A few counts support this clone. The V gene is TRBV29-1, the J gene TRBJ2-3, with D perhaps being TRBD1 or TRBD2 (6 bases each). The V and J ends lost 8 bases and 1 base respectively, with 22 bases between them. This CDR3 region has 16 residues. The germline V gene encodes CDR1 SQVTM and CDR2 ANQGSEA. The CDR3 here is CSSDSPGAGGTDTQYF. In DNA, the CDR3 is TGCAGCAGTGATTCCCCGGGGGCTGGAGGCACAGATACGCAGTATTTT.

V and J are TRBV5-1 and TRBJ2-1; 7 bases match TRBD2. The germline V gene has CDR1 SGHRS and CDR2 YFSETQ. The trim removed 0 bases at V and 4 bases at J, leaving 13 bases unmatched. The CDR3 length is 18 residues. The CDR3 DNA reads as TGCGCCAGCAGCTTGGGTCCCGGATCGCGGGGGAAATACAATGAGCAGTTCTTC. It yields the protein CASSLGPGSRGKYNEQFF. The complete variable domain, with remaining parts taken from reference TRBV5-1 and TRBJ2-1, reads KAGVTQTPRYLIKTRGQQVTLSCSPISGHRSVSWYQQTPGQGLQFLFEYFSETQRNKGNFPGRFSGRQFSNSRSEMNVSTLELGDSALYLCASSLGPGSRGKYNEQFFGPGTRLTVL.

This chain joins TRBV4-3 and TRBJ1-2; TRBD1 might be the D (6 bases). V dropped 7 bases and J dropped 8 bases, with 23 bases sitting between them. The CDR3 is 15 amino acids. Germline lookup yields CDR1 LGHNA and CDR2 YSLEER. CDR3 nucleotides: TGCGCCAGCACCGAAGGGGTACAGGGTCGGGGAGGCTACACCTTC. Translated: CASTEGVQGRGGYTF.

This clone was seen a handful of times. The chain links TRBV19 to TRBJ2-2; 10 nucleotides align to TRBD2. The CDR3 totals 16 residues. V lost 5 bases to trimming and J lost 5 bases; unmatched junction nucleotides: 8. The germline V gene has CDR1 LNHDA and CDR2 SQIVND (reference sequence). The CDR3 nucleotides are TGTGCCAGTAGTCGAGGACTAGCGGTGATGACCGGGGAGCTGTTTTTT. This gives the protein CASSRGLAVMTGELFF.

The CDR3: CASSPKGYEQYF. The CDR3 DNA follows: TGTGCCAGCTCACCAAAAGGCTACGAGCAGTACTTC. The chain links TRBV18 to TRBJ2-7; no clear D. Trimming removed 2 bases from V and 3 bases from J, with 5 bases in between. The germline V gene has CDR1 KGHSH and CDR2 LQKENI. The CDR3 is 12 amino acids.